The following is a T cell receptor beta chain sequence with its context. The data were produced by immunoSEQ multiplex PCR, yet TCRdb's version contains in-frame clones alone and is incomplete. The table includes 190,000 or so clones, 66% detected once. The sample belongs to a study of shared clonotypes between healthy human individuals. Germline lookup yields CDR1 SGHTA and CDR2 FQGNSA. The V and J ends lost 1 base and 6 bases, in that order; junction bases with no gene match: 11. This CDR3 has 17 amino acids. The chain couples TRBV7-2 to TRBJ2-1; 8 bases match TRBD2. The sequence was obtained from a man aged 25 to 40 in good health. Sequencing was carried out using memory CD4+ T cells sorted from blood. Sample subset: CD45RA-negative fraction. The chain's CDR3 is CASSLGSAGAVFNEQFF. In nucleotides, the CDR3 is TGTGCCAGCAGCTTAGGATCAGCGGGAGCGGTTTTCAATGAGCAGTTCTTC.